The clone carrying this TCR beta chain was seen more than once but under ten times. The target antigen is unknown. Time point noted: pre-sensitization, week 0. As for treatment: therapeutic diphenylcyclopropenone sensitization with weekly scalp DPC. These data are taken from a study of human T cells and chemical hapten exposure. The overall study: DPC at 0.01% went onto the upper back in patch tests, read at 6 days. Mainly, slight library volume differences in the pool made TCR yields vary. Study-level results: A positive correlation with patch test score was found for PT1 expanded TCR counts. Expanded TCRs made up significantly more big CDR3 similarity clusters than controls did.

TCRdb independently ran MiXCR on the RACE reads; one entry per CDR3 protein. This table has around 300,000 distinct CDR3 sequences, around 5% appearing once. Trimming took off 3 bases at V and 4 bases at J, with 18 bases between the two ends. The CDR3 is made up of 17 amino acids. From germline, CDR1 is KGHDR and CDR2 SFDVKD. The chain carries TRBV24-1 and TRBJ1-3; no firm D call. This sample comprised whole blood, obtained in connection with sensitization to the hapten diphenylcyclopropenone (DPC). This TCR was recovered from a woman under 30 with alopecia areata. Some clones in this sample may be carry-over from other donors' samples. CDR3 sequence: CATSDTRPVQSGNTIYF. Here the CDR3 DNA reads TGTGCCACCAGTGATACCCGCCCGGTCCAGTCAGGAAACACCATATATTTT.